The TCR beta chain under discussion was sequenced for a study of blood T cell repertoires in COVID-19. Study-wide background: Researchers got acute and convalescent COVID-19 samples from the United States, Italy and Spain. Nucleic acid was either cDNA or gDNA, and it came from T cells, B-cell-depleted T cells, or PBMCs.

V trimming: 0 bases; J trimming: 1 base; junction bases outside the gene matches: 3. Germline V gene sequence: CDR1 SGHNT, CDR2 YYREEE (reference sequence). The CDR3 contains 15 residues. During active infection, Seattle patients enrolled and were then monitored through disease. Original handling: Using reference gene primer amplification, nucleated cell counts were estimated. Sequencing was performed with immunoSEQ multiplex PCR; in TCRdb, only in-frame clones are kept and a portion is missing. V, J and clone size derive from that table, while D and trimming were established from the DNA sequence. This sample has about 230,000 clones; around 84% occur once, and the top ten carry around 10%.

The sample was peripheral blood. The chain combines TRBV5-4 with TRBJ1-1, with TRBD1 matching 7 bases. This TCR was recovered from a man in his fifties or sixties with COVID-19, enrolled during active disease. The CDR3 region is CASSLGSGGNTEAFF. Written as DNA, the CDR3 is TGTGCCAGCAGCTTGGGGTCAGGGGGGAACACTGAAGCTTTCTTT.